This TCR beta chain emerged from a study of technical replicates of blood from a few donors. The CDR3 has 19 residues. V lost 1 base, J lost 2 bases, and 18 bases lay in between. Germline V gene lookup returns CDR1 SGHVS and CDR2 FQNEAQ. Using immunoSEQ multiplex PCR, the repertoire was profiled, and TCRdb retains in-frame clones only, with some absent. The repertoire has about 100,000 clones, roughly 95% of them found once; the top ten carry about 0.21%. The chain carries TRBV7-8 and TRBJ2-6; D is possibly TRBD2 (6 bases). Material for sequencing was T cells isolated from PBMCs. The TCR originated in a human donor in good health. In DNA, the CDR3 is TGTGCCAGCAGCTTAGTCGGAGGGGTGTCGGGAACTGGGGCCAACGTCCTGACTTTC. This gives the protein CASSLVGGVSGTGANVLTF.